This TCR beta chain originates from a study of cytotoxic CD8 clonotypes in ibrutinib-treated CLL. Regarding the study as a whole: Clonality climbed at ibrutinib response, then dropped toward baseline at progression.

Regarding this clone: The target antigen is unknown.

The CDR3 covers 16 residues. V shed 0 bases and J 8 bases; nucleotides not matched to a gene: 8. The germline CDR1 and CDR2 sequences are MGHRA and YSYEKL. TCRdb's copy holds only in-frame clones and misses some; the assay was immunoSEQ multiplex PCR. The sample consists of approximately 340,000 clones, 67% of them appearing once. The chain combines TRBV4-1 with TRBJ1-4, with 8 bases that match TRBD1. This specimen consisted of PBMCs, obtained after 36 months of ibrutinib treatment. This TCR was recovered from a human donor with chronic lymphocytic leukemia. The CDR3 DNA follows: TGCGCCAGCAGCCAAGAGGGAAGGACAGGGAGGGAAAAACTGTTTTTT. It codes for CASSQEGRTGREKLFF.